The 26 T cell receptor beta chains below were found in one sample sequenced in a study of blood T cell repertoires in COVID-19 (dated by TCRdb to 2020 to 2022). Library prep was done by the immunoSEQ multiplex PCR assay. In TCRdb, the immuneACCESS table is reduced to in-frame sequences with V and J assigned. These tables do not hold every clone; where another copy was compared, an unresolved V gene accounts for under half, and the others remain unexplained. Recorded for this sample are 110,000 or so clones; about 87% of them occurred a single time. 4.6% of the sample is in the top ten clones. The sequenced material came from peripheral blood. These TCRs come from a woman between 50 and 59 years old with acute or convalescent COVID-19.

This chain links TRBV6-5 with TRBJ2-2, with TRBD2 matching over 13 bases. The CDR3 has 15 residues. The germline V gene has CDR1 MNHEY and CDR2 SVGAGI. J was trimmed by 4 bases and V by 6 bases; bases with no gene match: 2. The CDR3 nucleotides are TGTGCCAGCAGAGGACTAGCGGGGGCCACCGGGGAGCTGTTTTTT. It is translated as CASRGLAGATGELFF.

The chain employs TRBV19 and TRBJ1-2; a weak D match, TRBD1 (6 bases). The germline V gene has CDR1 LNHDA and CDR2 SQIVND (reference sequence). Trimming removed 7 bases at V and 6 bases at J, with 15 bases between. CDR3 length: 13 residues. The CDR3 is CASNRGGADGYTF. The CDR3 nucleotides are TGTGCCAGTAACCGAGGGGGGGCGGATGGCTACACCTTC.

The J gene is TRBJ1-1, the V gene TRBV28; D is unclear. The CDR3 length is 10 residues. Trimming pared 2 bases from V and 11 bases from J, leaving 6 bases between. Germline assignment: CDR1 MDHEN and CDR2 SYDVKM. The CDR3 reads CASSLRWAFF. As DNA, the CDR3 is TGTGCCAGCAGTTTACGGTGGGCTTTCTTT.

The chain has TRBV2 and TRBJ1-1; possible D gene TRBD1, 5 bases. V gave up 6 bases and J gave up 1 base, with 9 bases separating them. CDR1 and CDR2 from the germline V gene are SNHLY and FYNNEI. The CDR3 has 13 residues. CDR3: CASSGGGNTEAFF. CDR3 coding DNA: TGTGCCAGCAGCGGGGGGGGGAACACTGAAGCTTTCTTT.

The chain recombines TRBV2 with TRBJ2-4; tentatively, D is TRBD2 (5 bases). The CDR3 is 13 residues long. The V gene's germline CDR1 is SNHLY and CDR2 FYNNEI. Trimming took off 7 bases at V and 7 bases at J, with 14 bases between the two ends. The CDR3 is CASTLTGTNIQYF. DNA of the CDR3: TGTGCCAGCACCCTGACGGGAACCAACATTCAGTACTTC.

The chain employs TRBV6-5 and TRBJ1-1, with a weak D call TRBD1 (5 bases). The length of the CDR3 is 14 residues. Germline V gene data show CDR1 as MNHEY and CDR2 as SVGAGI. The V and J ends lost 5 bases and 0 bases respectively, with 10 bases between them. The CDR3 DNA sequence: TGTGCCAGCAGTCCGCGACAGCTGAACACTGAAGCTTTCTTT. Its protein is CASSPRQLNTEAFF.

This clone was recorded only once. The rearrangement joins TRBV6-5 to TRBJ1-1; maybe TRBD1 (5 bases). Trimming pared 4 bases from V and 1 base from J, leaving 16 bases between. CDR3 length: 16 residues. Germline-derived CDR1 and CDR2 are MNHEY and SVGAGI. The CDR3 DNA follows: TGTGCCAGCAGTTTGGGGCAGTCAAACCGGAACACTGAAGCTTTCTTT. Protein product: CASSLGQSNRNTEAFF.

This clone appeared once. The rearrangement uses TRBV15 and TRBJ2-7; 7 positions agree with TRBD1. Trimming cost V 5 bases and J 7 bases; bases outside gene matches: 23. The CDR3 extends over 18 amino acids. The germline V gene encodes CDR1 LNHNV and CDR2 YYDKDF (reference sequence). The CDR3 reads CATSSREATGPYSEEQYF. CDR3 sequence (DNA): TGTGCCACCAGCTCCAGAGAAGCGACAGGGCCCTACTCGGAGGAGCAGTACTTC.

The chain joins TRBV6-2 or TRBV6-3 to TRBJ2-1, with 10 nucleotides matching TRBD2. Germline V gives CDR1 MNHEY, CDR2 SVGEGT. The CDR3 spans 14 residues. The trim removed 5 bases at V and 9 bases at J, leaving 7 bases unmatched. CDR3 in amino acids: CASSGLAVLREQFF. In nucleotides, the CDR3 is TGTGCCAGCAGTGGACTAGCGGTCCTTCGTGAGCAGTTCTTC.

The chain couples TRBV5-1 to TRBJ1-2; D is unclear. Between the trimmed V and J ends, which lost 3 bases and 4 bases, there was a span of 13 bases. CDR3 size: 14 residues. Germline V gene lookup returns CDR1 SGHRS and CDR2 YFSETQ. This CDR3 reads CASSSEAGGYGYTF. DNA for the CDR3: TGCGCCAGCAGCTCAGAGGCGGGCGGCTATGGCTACACCTTC.

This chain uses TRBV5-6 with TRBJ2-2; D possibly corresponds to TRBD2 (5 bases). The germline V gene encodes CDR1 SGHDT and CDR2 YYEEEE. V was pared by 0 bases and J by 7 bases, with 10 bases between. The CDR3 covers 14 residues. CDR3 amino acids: CASSLVAGSGELFF. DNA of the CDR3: TGTGCCAGCAGCTTGGTCGCGGGTAGCGGGGAGCTGTTTTTT.

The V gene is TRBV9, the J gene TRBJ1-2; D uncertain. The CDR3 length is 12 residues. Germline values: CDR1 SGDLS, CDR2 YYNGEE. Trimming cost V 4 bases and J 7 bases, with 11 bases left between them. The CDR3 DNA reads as TGTGCCAGCAGCTTCACGGTCGGTGGCTACACCTTC. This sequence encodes CASSFTVGGYTF.

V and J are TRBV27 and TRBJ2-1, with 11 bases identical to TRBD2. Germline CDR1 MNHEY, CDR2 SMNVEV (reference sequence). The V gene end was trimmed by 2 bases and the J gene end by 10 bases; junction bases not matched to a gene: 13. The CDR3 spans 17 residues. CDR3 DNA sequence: TGTGCCAGCAGTTTAGTGTTGACTAGCGGGATGAGACACGAGCAGTTCTTC. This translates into CASSLVLTSGMRHEQFF.

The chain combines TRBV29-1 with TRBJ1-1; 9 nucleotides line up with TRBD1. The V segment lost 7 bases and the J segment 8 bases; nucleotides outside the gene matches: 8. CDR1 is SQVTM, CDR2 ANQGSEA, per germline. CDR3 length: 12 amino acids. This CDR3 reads CSAAQGASEAFF. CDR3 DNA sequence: TGCAGCGCTGCACAGGGGGCCAGCGAAGCTTTCTTT.

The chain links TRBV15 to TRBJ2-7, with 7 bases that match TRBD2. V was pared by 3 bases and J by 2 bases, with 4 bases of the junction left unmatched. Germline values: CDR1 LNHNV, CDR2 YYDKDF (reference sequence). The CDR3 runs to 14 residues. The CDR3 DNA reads TGTGCCACCAGCAGCGGACGGGGGGCCTACGAGCAGTACTTC. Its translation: CATSSGRGAYEQYF.

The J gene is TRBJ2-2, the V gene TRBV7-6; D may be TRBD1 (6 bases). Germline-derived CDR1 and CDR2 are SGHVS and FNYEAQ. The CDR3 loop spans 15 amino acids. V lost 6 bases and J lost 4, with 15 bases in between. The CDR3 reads CASRRGGGITGELFF. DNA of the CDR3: TGTGCCAGCAGAAGAGGGGGTGGGATCACCGGGGAGCTGTTTTTT.

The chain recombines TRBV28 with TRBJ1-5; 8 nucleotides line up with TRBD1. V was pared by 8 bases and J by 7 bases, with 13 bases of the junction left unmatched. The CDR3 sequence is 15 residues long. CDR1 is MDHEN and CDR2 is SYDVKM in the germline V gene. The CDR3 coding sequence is TGTGCCAGCCACGGGTTTGGACAGGGCCCACAGCCCCAGCATTTT. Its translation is CASHGFGQGPQPQHF.

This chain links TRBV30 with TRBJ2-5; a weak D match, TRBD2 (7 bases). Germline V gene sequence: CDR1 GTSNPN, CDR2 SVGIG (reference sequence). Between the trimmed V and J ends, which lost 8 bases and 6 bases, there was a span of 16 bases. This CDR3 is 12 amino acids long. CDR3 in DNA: TGTGCCGTCAGAGGGGGGGGACAGACCCAGTACTTC. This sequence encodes CAVRGGGQTQYF.

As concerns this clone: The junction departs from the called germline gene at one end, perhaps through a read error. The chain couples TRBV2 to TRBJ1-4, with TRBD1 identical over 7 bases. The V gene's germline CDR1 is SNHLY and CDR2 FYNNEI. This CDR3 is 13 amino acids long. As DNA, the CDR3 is TGTGCCAGCAGCGAAGGACAGGTGGCCAAACTGTTTTTT. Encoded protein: CASSEGQVAKLFF.

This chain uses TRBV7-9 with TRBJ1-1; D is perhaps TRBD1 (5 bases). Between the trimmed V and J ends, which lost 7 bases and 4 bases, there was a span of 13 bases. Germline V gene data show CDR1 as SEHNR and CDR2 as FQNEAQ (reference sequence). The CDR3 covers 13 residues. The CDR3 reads CASTLLGGTEAFF. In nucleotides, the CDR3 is TGTGCCAGCACTCTATTGGGGGGCACTGAAGCTTTCTTT.

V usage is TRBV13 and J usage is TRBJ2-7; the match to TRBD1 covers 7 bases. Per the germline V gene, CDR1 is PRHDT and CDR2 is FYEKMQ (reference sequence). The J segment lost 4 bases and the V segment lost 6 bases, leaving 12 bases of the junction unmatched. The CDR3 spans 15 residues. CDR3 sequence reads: CASSSQGDSRYEQYF. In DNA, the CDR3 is TGTGCCAGCAGTTCGCAGGGGGACAGCCGTTACGAGCAGTACTTC.

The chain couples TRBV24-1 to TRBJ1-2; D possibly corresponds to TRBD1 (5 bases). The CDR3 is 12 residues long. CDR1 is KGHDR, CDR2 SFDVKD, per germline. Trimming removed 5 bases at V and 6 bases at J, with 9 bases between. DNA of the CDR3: TGTGCCACCAGTGGGGGCAGCGATGGCTACACCTTC. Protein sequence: CATSGGSDGYTF.

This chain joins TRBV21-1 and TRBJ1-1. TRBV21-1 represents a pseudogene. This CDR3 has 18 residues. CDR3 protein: CASSKLTGLGEMNTEAFF. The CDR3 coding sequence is TGTGCCAGCAGCAAATTAACGGGACTCGGCGAAATGAACACTGAAGCTTTCTTT.

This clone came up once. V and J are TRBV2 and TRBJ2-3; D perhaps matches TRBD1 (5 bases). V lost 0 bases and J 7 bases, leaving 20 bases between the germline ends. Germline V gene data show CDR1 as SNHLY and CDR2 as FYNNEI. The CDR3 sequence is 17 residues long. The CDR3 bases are TGTGCCAGCAGTGAAGCAGGGGCGGCCCGAACGATGCATACGCAGTATTTT. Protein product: CASSEAGAARTMHTQYF.

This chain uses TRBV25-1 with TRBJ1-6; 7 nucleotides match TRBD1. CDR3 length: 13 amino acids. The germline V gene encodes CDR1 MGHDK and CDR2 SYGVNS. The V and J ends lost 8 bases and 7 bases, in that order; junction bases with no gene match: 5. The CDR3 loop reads CASCTGENSPLHF. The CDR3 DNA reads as TGTGCCAGCTGTACAGGGGAGAATTCACCCCTCCACTTT.

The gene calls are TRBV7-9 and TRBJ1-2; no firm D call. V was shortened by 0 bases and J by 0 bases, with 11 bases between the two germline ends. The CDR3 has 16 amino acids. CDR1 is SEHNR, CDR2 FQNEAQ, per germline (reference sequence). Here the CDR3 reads CASSLAEVPANYGYTF. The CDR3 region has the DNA TGTGCCAGCAGCTTAGCCGAGGTGCCAGCTAACTATGGCTACACCTTC.